Presented here are 19 T cell receptor beta chains from one specimen sequenced in a study of cytomegalovirus exposure and HLA in healthy donors. The study ran its PCR with 60 Vbeta and 13 Jbeta primers. Measured with immunoSEQ multiplex PCR; TCRdb has only the in-frame clones, and not every one. The table has more than 150,000 clones, 70% to 80% seen once. The sequenced material came from PBMCs. These receptors all come from a man younger than 30 in good health and CMV-seronegative.

The V gene is TRBV9, the J gene TRBJ1-5; a possible D gene is TRBD1 (6 bases). Germline V gives CDR1 SGDLS, CDR2 YYNGEE. The length of the CDR3 is 14 residues. Trimming stripped 4 bases from V and 4 bases from J, with 12 bases between. Here the CDR3 reads CASSSYTGNQPQHF. The DNA for the CDR3 is TGTGCCAGCAGCTCATATACAGGGAATCAGCCCCAGCATTTT.

The DNA for the CDR3 is TGTGCCAGCGGTCCCTTCGCGGCCACCGGGGAGCTGTTTTTT. As protein: CASGPFAATGELFF. This sequence joins TRBV7-3 and TRBJ2-2, with D hard to call. V was shortened by 8 bases and J by 4 bases, with 14 bases between the two germline ends. This CDR3 region has 14 residues. Germline CDR1 reads SGHTA; CDR2 reads FQGTGA.

This chain connects TRBV5-1 to TRBJ2-1, with TRBD1 identical over 11 bases. The CDR3 extends over 14 amino acids. V lost 4 bases to trimming and J lost 8 bases; unmatched junction nucleotides: 5. Germline V lookup: CDR1 SGHRS, CDR2 YFSETQ. CDR3 coding DNA: TGCGCCAGCAGCGCCGGGACAGGGGGTTATGAGCAGTTCTTC. Protein sequence: CASSAGTGGYEQFF.

This chain connects TRBV23-1 to TRBJ1-4; a possible D gene is TRBD1 (5 bases). TRBV23-1 is reported as an ORF; its role is uncertain. The V and J ends lost 6 bases and 8 bases respectively, with 22 bases between them. The CDR3 is 16 residues long. The CDR3 sequence: CASRTVVGQGDEKLFF. The CDR3 region has the DNA TGCGCCAGCAGAACGGTCGTTGGGCAGGGCGACGAAAAACTGTTTTTT.

This chain joins TRBV27 and TRBJ2-7; TRBD2 agrees at 7 bases. V shed 5 bases, J shed 3 bases, and the junction held 7 bases outside the gene matches. The CDR3 contains 14 residues. CDR1 MNHEY and CDR2 SMNVEV come from the germline V gene (reference sequence). CDR3 nucleotides: TGTGCCAGCAGTCCCTCGGGAGGAATCTACGAGCAGTACTTC. Protein product: CASSPSGGIYEQYF.

There are a few counts of this clone. This chain links TRBV30 with TRBJ1-2, with D maybe TRBD1 (5 bases). This CDR3 comprises 14 residues. Germline V gives CDR1 GTSNPN, CDR2 SVGIG (reference sequence). Trimming took off 0 bases at V and 7 bases at J, with 15 bases between the two ends. The CDR3 DNA is TGTGCCTGGAGTGTACTTCCAGGGAAAAGTGGCTACACCTTC. Protein sequence: CAWSVLPGKSGYTF.

The chain carries TRBV7-9 and TRBJ2-1; 7 positions match TRBD2. The CDR3 consists of 18 residues. V was clipped by 3 bases and J by 1 base; unmatched bases: 12. Germline CDR1 and CDR2: SEHNR and FQNEAQ (reference sequence). The CDR3 bases are TGTGCCAGCAGCTTTGTTTCTGGGGGGGGTGGGTCCTACAATGAGCAGTTCTTC. Its protein is CASSFVSGGGGSYNEQFF. The full variable domain, its missing parts supplied by reference TRBV7-9 and TRBJ2-1, is DTGVSQNPRHKITKRGQNVTFRCDPISEHNRLYWYRQTLGQGPEFLTYFQNEAQLEKSRLLSDRFSAERPKGSFSTLEIQRTEQGDSAMYLCASSFVSGGGGSYNEQFFGPGTRLTVL.

The chain carries TRBV28 and TRBJ1-2; D may be TRBD1 (5 bases). CDR1 MDHEN and CDR2 SYDVKM come from the germline V gene. This CDR3 spans 12 amino acids. V was shortened by 6 bases and J by 10 bases, with 15 bases between the two germline ends. CDR3 in DNA: TGTGCCAGCAGCCCGCCGGGAGGGGACTACACCTTC. It codes for CASSPPGGDYTF.

The chain recombines TRBV5-8 with TRBJ2-5; 7 nucleotides match TRBD1. The CDR3 runs 14 residues. Trimming took 4 bases from V and 2 from J; bases not matched to a gene: 5. Germline lookup yields CDR1 SGHTS and CDR2 YDEGEE. The CDR3 spells CASSRGQPQETQYF. The DNA of the CDR3 is TGTGCCAGCAGCAGGGGACAGCCGCAAGAGACCCAGTACTTC.

The chain couples TRBV28 to TRBJ2-7; maybe TRBD2 (6 bases). The V gene lost 7 bases and the J gene lost 3 bases, with 13 bases spanning the gap. CDR3 length equals 13 residues. CDR1 and CDR2 from the germline V gene are MDHEN and SYDVKM. CDR3 DNA sequence: TGTGCCAGCATATCGGGGGTCCGCTACGAGCAGTACTTC. Its translation: CASISGVRYEQYF.

CDR3 protein: CASRPLAVSTDTQYF. The CDR3 DNA reads as TGTGCCAGCAGACCTCTAGCGGTTAGCACAGATACGCAGTATTTT. The V gene is TRBV6-5, the J gene TRBJ2-3, with 7 bases matching TRBD2. CDR3 length: 15 amino acids. The junction had 6 bases not matched to a gene; V was cut back by 6 bases and J by 0 bases. From germline, CDR1 is MNHEY and CDR2 SVGAGI.

This rearrangement joins TRBV29-1 to TRBJ2-1; 8 nucleotides line up with TRBD2. After removal of 3 bases from V and 7 bases from J, the junction contained 14 bases not matched to a gene. The germline V gene has CDR1 SQVTM and CDR2 ANQGSEA. The CDR3 runs 16 residues. The CDR3 is CSVDPALASGPNEQFF. CDR3 in DNA: TGCAGCGTTGACCCCGCACTGGCTAGCGGGCCGAATGAGCAGTTCTTC.

The CDR3 sequence is CASSLSGTGLNSPLHF. CDR3 sequence (DNA): TGCGCCAGCAGCTTATCCGGGACAGGGCTAAATTCACCCCTCCACTTT. V is TRBV5-1 and J is TRBJ1-6, with 9 bases that match TRBD1. The CDR3 spans 16 residues. Losses at the gene ends were 2 bases for V and 7 bases for J; bases not matched to a gene: 7. Looked up from germline, CDR1 is SGHRS and CDR2 is YFSETQ.

The genes are TRBV21-1 and TRBJ1-1; the table's D call, TRBD1, was not checked against the DNA. TRBV21-1 is a pseudogene locus. The CDR3 sequence is 13 residues long. CDR3 in amino acids: CASSDVSGQEAFF. DNA of the CDR3: TGTGCCAGCAGCGATGTAAGTGGACAGGAAGCTTTCTTT.

In the case of this clone: The junction departs from germline at one end; a sequencing error may be responsible. The J gene is TRBJ2-7, the V gene TRBV7-7; 13 nucleotides match TRBD2. CDR1 and CDR2 from the germline V gene are SSHAT and FNYEAQ (reference sequence). The CDR3 runs 15 residues. Here the CDR3 DNA reads TGTGCTAGCAGCCAAGGACTAGCGGGGGTTGAGGAGCAGTACTTC. It codes for CASSQGLAGVEEQYF.

This chain connects TRBV5-1 to TRBJ2-5; 9 bases fit TRBD2. CDR1 is SGHRS, CDR2 YFSETQ, per germline. The CDR3 has 16 residues. The ends lost 0 bases at V and 0 bases at J; junction bases unmatched: 3. The CDR3 DNA reads TGCGCCAGCAGCTTGGCTCTAGCGGGGAACCAAGAGACCCAGTACTTC. This encodes CASSLALAGNQETQYF. Together with reference TRBV5-1 and TRBJ2-5, the CDR3 gives the full variable domain: KAGVTQTPRYLIKTRGQQVTLSCSPISGHRSVSWYQQTPGQGLQFLFEYFSETQRNKGNFPGRFSGRQFSNSRSEMNVSTLELGDSALYLCASSLALAGNQETQYFGPGTRLLVL.

CDR3 in DNA: TGTGCCAGCAGCTTAGCGGGGACAGCCAATGAGCAGTTCTTC. It codes for CASSLAGTANEQFF. V and J are TRBV7-2 and TRBJ2-1, with 7 bases identical to TRBD1. The V and J ends lost 0 bases and 6 bases, in that order; junction bases with no gene match: 2. There are 14 residues in the CDR3. CDR1 and CDR2 (germline): SGHTA, FQGNSA.

CDR3 bases: TGTGCCAGCAGTGAAAGTCCCTCGAGGGAGCAGTACTTC. Its translation: CASSESPSREQYF. This chain connects TRBV2 to TRBJ2-7, with D unclear. V was pared by 2 bases and J by 7 bases, with 12 bases between. The CDR3 is made up of 13 amino acids. The germline V gene has CDR1 SNHLY and CDR2 FYNNEI.

The V and J genes are TRBV7-3 and TRBJ1-6, with no clear D. The CDR3 loop spans 16 amino acids. Trimming cost V 1 base and J 3 bases, with 10 bases left between them. Germline V gene lookup returns CDR1 SGHTA and CDR2 FQGTGA. CDR3 coding DNA: TGTGCCAGCAGCTTAAGAGCAGGCTACTATAATTCACCCCTCCACTTT. It codes for CASSLRAGYYNSPLHF. Combining the CDR3 with reference TRBV7-3 and TRBJ1-6 gives the whole variable domain GAGVSQTPSNKVTEKGKYVELRCDPISGHTALYWYRQSLGQGPEFLIYFQGTGAADDSGLPNDRFFAVRPEGSVSTLKIQRTERGDSAVYLCASSLRAGYYNSPLHFGNGTRLTVT.